What follows describes a single T cell receptor (beta chain). Its antigen is undetermined. This record belongs to a study of T cell responses to AZD1222 COVID-19 vaccine. Study-level results: Rises in breadth and depth of Spike-specific TCRs came after two AZD1222 doses.

Generated by immunoSEQ multiplex PCR, the TCRdb table keeps only in-frame clones and is missing some. This repertoire shows approximately 140,000 clones, approximately 93% found once; its top ten account for 0.7% to 1%. The CDR3 is made up of 13 amino acids. Germline-derived CDR1 and CDR2 are LGHNA and YSLEER. Between the trimmed V and J ends, which lost 0 bases and 7 bases, there was a span of 10 bases. This chain uses TRBV4-3 with TRBJ2-7; D is unclear. This sequence was found in an adult in good health. The sequenced sample was peripheral blood, obtained on day 0 of MenACWY control vaccination. CDR3 sequence: CASSQDPRLEQYF. Here the CDR3 DNA reads TGCGCCAGCAGCCAAGATCCCCGCCTGGAGCAGTACTTC.